This note documents a single T cell receptor (beta chain) sequence. As originally analysed: Researchers report that nucleated cell counts were estimated from reference gene primer amplification. The repertoire was sequenced with immunoSEQ multiplex PCR; TCRdb's copy has only in-frame clones and lacks some. V, J and clone size are taken as reported in that table, and D and trimming were inferred from the DNA itself. In the table there are roughly 130,000 clones, 65% to 90% of which are singletons. This specimen belongs to a study of blood T cell repertoires in COVID-19. Participants, about 18 to 90 years old, spanned 25 or so US areas. Participants reported their clinical history, and cohort assignment relied on those reports. Germline V gene lookup returns CDR1 KGHSH and CDR2 LQKENI. Germline trimming cut 3 bases from V and 9 bases from J; bases unmatched to any gene: 11. The CDR3 is made up of 15 amino acids.

The sample taken for sequencing was PBMCs or T cells enriched from blood (not recorded which). The TCR comes from a woman aged 45-59 years who had recovered from COVID-19. The chain couples TRBV18 to TRBJ2-1; 7 bases are a match to TRBD1. CDR3 in DNA: TGTGCCAGCTCACCCTATCGGGACAGTTTGGGTGAGCAGTTCTTC. Amino acids: CASSPYRDSLGEQFF.